Sequencing of this T cell receptor (beta chain) was carried out in a study of cytomegalovirus exposure and HLA in healthy donors. The PCR was carried out with 60 Vbeta primers and 13 Jbeta primers. The assay was immunoSEQ multiplex PCR, and TCRdb's table has in-frame clones only and misses some. The sample includes hundreds of thousands of clones, 72% of them seen just once. Study-wide findings and caveats: As a later analysis revealed, most CMV-associated TCR beta chains appeared HLA-restricted. As a later analysis showed, several of the most significant clusters appeared to be linked to common viral pathogens.

Whereas donors were nominally healthy upon sampling, unrecorded immune exposures were probable. The CDR3 has 15 amino acids. V lost 2 bases to trimming and J lost 1 base; unmatched junction nucleotides: 1. In germline, CDR1 is WNHNN, CDR2 SYGVQD (reference sequence). A word on this clone: The antigen remains undetermined. Other nucleotide sequences from this sample produce the same CDR3.

The receptor was isolated from a female donor in good health and CMV-seronegative. The chain has TRBV10-1 and TRBJ2-1, with TRBD2 matching over 8 bases. Input material: PBMCs. The CDR3 DNA sequence: TGCGCCAGCAGTGAGACGGGGGGGTCCTACAATGAGCAGTTCTTC. Translated: CASSETGGSYNEQFF.